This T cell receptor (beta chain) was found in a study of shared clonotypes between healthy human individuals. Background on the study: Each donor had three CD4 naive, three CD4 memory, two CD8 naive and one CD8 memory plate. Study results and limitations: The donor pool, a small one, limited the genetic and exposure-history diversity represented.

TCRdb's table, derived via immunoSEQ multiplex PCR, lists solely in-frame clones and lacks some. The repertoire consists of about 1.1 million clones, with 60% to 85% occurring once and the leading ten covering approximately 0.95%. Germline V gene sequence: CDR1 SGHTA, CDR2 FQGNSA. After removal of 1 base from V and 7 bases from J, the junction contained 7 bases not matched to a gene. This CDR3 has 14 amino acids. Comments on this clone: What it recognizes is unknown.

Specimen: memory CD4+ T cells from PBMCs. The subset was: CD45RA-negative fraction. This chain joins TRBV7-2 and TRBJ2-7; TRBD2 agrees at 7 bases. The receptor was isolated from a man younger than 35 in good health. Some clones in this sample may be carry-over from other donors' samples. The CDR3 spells CASSLGGSVVEQYF. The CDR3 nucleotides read TGTGCCAGCAGCTTAGGCGGGAGCGTCGTAGAGCAGTACTTC.